These 6 T cell receptor beta chains were all obtained from the same sample, sequenced in a study of T cells after somatic rescue of genetic block. The repertoire was sequenced with immunoSEQ multiplex PCR; TCRdb's copy has only in-frame clones and lacks some. The repertoire has 68,000 or so clones, roughly 92% of them found once; the top ten carry roughly 2.8%. The sample was peripheral blood mononuclear cells (PBMCs). All receptors derive from a man aged 40-49 years.

J is TRBJ1-4 and V is TRBV11-2, with D tentatively TRBD1 (5 bases). V lost 2 bases, J lost 7 bases, and 14 bases lay in between. From germline, CDR1 is SGHAT and CDR2 FQNNGV. The CDR3 spans 15 residues. The CDR3 spells CASSLSPGESEKLFF. Written as DNA, the CDR3 is TGTGCCAGCAGCTTATCCCCGGGGGAGAGTGAAAAACTGTTTTTT.

V usage is TRBV5-1 and J usage is TRBJ2-4; 11 bases align to TRBD1. The germline gives CDR1 SGHRS, CDR2 YFSETQ. With V trimmed by 6 bases and J by 7 bases, 6 bases remained unmatched. This CDR3 region has 14 residues. For the CDR3, the DNA is TGCGCCAGCACCTTCGGGACAGGGGGGAACATTCAGTACTTC. The encoded protein is CASTFGTGGNIQYF.

The V call is TRBV6-5, the J call TRBJ1-6; 7 nucleotides match TRBD1. CDR1 and CDR2 from the germline V gene are MNHEY and SVGAGI. The CDR3 totals 15 residues. The V and J ends lost 4 bases and 9 bases, in that order; junction bases with no gene match: 9. The CDR3 DNA reads as TGTGCCAGCAGTTCTATAGACAGGGAGGTTTCACCCCTCCACTTT. Translation: CASSSIDREVSPLHF.

This clone was counted only a few times. V and J are TRBV19 and TRBJ2-1, with D unresolved. The V and J ends lost 4 bases and 3 bases respectively, with 7 bases between them. This CDR3 contains 13 residues. The germline V gene encodes CDR1 LNHDA and CDR2 SQIVND (reference sequence). Written as DNA, the CDR3 is TGTGCCAGTAGTAGCGCGCGCTACAATGAGCAGTTCTTC. It translates to CASSSARYNEQFF.

The V gene is TRBV18, the J gene TRBJ2-3, with unresolved D. The V and J ends lost 1 base and 3 bases respectively, with 2 bases between them. The CDR3 covers 12 residues. Germline V gives CDR1 KGHSH, CDR2 LQKENI. This chain's CDR3 is CASSPRTDTQYF. The CDR3 coding sequence is TGTGCCAGCTCACCACGGACAGATACGCAGTATTTT.

V gene TRBV25-1 combines with J gene TRBJ1-4, with D maybe TRBD1 (6 bases). Germline CDR1 is MGHDK and CDR2 is SYGVNS. V was trimmed by 4 bases and J by 6 bases, leaving 21 bases between them. The CDR3 length is 17 residues. This CDR3 is CASSGQSVVRGYEKLFF. The DNA for the CDR3 is TGTGCCAGCAGTGGCCAGTCCGTCGTCAGGGGATATGAAAAACTGTTTTTT. Full variable domain (outside the CDR3, taken from reference TRBV25-1 and TRBJ1-4): EADIYQTPRYLVIGTGKKITLECSQTMGHDKMYWYQQDPGMELHLIHYSYGVNSTEKGDLSSESTVSRIRTEHFPLTLESARPSHTSQYLCASSGQSVVRGYEKLFFGSGTQLSVL.